This T cell receptor (beta chain) came from a study of blood T cell repertoires in COVID-19. Background on the study: The United States, Italy and Spain provided the acute and convalescent COVID-19 samples.

V lost 0 bases and J 7 bases, leaving 15 bases between the germline ends. CDR1 is LNHNV and CDR2 is YYDKDF in the germline V gene (reference sequence). The CDR3 runs to 15 residues. Original data processing: Amplification from reference gene primers served as the basis for estimated nucleated cell counts. Profiled with immunoSEQ multiplex PCR; TCRdb holds only in-frame clones, not every one. The DNA was the basis for D and trimming; V, J and clone size are from that table. Here the sample spans approximately 300,000 clones, around 89% being singletons. Those enrolled in Seattle joined during active infection and were followed longitudinally afterward.

The source of this sequence is a woman between 50 and 59 years old with COVID-19, enrolled during active disease. The sequencing input was peripheral blood. The chain links TRBV15 to TRBJ1-2; D gene ambiguous. CDR3: CATSRDLARSGGYTF. CDR3 nucleotides: TGTGCCACCAGCAGAGATCTGGCCCGTTCAGGTGGCTACACCTTC.